These 27 T cell receptor beta chains were all obtained from the same sample, sequenced in a study of chemoradiotherapy in HPV16-positive cancers. Using immunoSEQ multiplex PCR, the repertoire was profiled, and TCRdb retains in-frame clones only, with some absent. Seen here are approximately 13,000 clones, roughly 71% observed once, and the top ten hold 6% to 8.5%. This material was obtained from a patient who underwent chemoradiotherapy. The receptors shown here come from a human donor with HPV-associated anogenital cancer.

This rearrangement joins TRBV2 to TRBJ2-1, with D hard to call. Germline V gene lookup returns CDR1 SNHLY and CDR2 FYNNEI. Deletions cut 6 bases from V and 9 bases from J, with 9 bases between. The CDR3 has 11 amino acids. The CDR3 DNA reads as TGTGCCAGCAGCGTGCACCGTGAGCAGTTCTTC. Residues: CASSVHREQFF.

A few counts support this clone. V is TRBV4-2 and J is TRBJ2-6; D gene ambiguous. The CDR3 loop spans 16 amino acids. Looked up from germline, CDR1 is LGHNA and CDR2 is YNFKEQ. V lost 5 bases, J lost 0 bases, and 11 bases lay in between. The CDR3 region has the DNA TGTGCCAGCAGCATTGGGCTAGACTCTGGGGCCAACGTCCTGACTTTC. This sequence encodes CASSIGLDSGANVLTF.

The chain joins TRBV7-2 to TRBJ1-4, with D perhaps matching TRBD1 (6 bases). The CDR3 loop spans 16 amino acids. The V end lost 1 base, the J end lost 6 bases, and 15 bases lay between the germline ends. The germline V gene encodes CDR1 SGHTA and CDR2 FQGNSA. In DNA, the CDR3 is TGTGCCAGCAGCTTAGGCTCCAGGGGCTCGGATGAAAAACTGTTTTTT. Translating it yields CASSLGSRGSDEKLFF.

The gene calls are TRBV2 and TRBJ1-1; D not certain. The CDR3 is 15 residues long. Germline-derived CDR1 and CDR2 are SNHLY and FYNNEI. The V gene lost 3 bases and the J gene lost 4 bases, with 15 bases spanning the gap. Here the CDR3 reads CASSDSLGWSTEAFF. CDR3 in DNA: TGTGCCAGCAGTGATAGTCTGGGATGGAGCACTGAAGCTTTCTTT.

The chain recombines TRBV7-9 with TRBJ2-3, with 9 positions matching TRBD2. The CDR3 spans 13 residues. From germline, CDR1 is SEHNR and CDR2 FQNEAQ (reference sequence). With V trimmed by 11 bases and J by 6 bases, 9 bases remained unmatched. The CDR3 region has the DNA TGTGCCGGCGAGTTAGCGGGGGCTGATACGCAGTATTTT. Translation gives CAGELAGADTQYF.

A single count supports this clone. This chain uses TRBV10-3 with TRBJ2-5, with no clear D. Trimming removed 3 bases at V and 1 base at J, with 0 bases between. Germline CDR1 ENHRY, CDR2 SYGVKD. CDR3 size: 11 residues. This chain's CDR3 is CAISDQETQYF. CDR3 DNA sequence: TGTGCCATCAGTGACCAAGAGACCCAGTACTTC.

The CDR3 sequence: CSVELGLAGGGGELFF. CDR3 bases: TGCAGCGTTGAATTAGGACTAGCGGGAGGAGGCGGGGAGCTGTTTTTT. The chain couples TRBV29-1 to TRBJ2-2; 14 bases align to TRBD2. V lost 2 bases and J lost 7; bases outside the gene matches: 6. The CDR3 has 16 amino acids. CDR1 SQVTM and CDR2 ANQGSEA come from the germline V gene.

The chain has TRBV5-1 and TRBJ2-7; 8 bases align to TRBD1. The CDR3 sequence is 14 residues long. Germline CDR1 and CDR2: SGHRS and YFSETQ. With V trimmed by 9 bases and J by 0 bases, 8 bases remained unmatched. The CDR3 here is CATQTGTGSYEQYF. The CDR3 region has the DNA TGCGCCACCCAAACCGGGACAGGCTCCTACGAGCAGTACTTC.

V is TRBV6-1 and J is TRBJ1-5, with D perhaps TRBD1 (5 bases). V was pared by 6 bases and J by 4 bases, with 10 bases between. The CDR3 is 13 amino acids. Germline V CDR1 and CDR2: MNHNS, SASEGT. As DNA, the CDR3 is TGTGCCAGCAGAGAGACAGTAAATCAGCCCCAGCATTTT. Translation gives CASRETVNQPQHF.

J is TRBJ2-7 and V is TRBV19, with 9 bases lining up with TRBD2. The germline V gene has CDR1 LNHDA and CDR2 SQIVND (reference sequence). V trimming: 3 bases; J trimming: 7 bases; junction bases outside the gene matches: 10. The CDR3 contains 15 residues. CDR3 sequence (DNA): TGTGCCAGTAGTATGGGGTTAGCGGGAGTCGGAGAGCAGTACTTC. Protein product: CASSMGLAGVGEQYF.

The chain employs TRBV29-1 and TRBJ1-5; weak D call: TRBD1 (5 bases). This CDR3 region has 14 residues. Germline lookup yields CDR1 SQVTM and CDR2 ANQGSEA. Trimming removed 6 bases at V and 5 bases at J, with 17 bases between. This chain's CDR3 is CSVGVPGKYQPQHF. DNA of the CDR3: TGCAGCGTGGGGGTGCCGGGAAAGTATCAGCCCCAGCATTTT.

This chain links TRBV4-1 with TRBJ2-1; D remains ambiguous. Germline values: CDR1 MGHRA, CDR2 YSYEKL. The CDR3 runs 16 residues. V was pared by 4 bases and J by 8 bases, with 21 bases between. The CDR3 DNA sequence: TGCGCCAGCAGCCTAAGTGGCGCATCCCGAGTGGATGAGCAGTTCTTC. This encodes CASSLSGASRVDEQFF.

The chain couples TRBV5-1 to TRBJ2-3; 12 positions agree with TRBD1. The CDR3 consists of 14 residues. V shed 4 bases, J shed 5 bases, and the junction held 2 bases outside the gene matches. Germline values: CDR1 SGHRS, CDR2 YFSETQ. CDR3 sequence (DNA): TGCGCCAGCAGCGGGACAGGGGGCCTAGATACGCAGTATTTT. Translation: CASSGTGGLDTQYF.

V usage is TRBV11-2 and J usage is TRBJ2-1, with 10 nucleotides matching TRBD2. Trimming at V came to 1 base and at J to 3 bases, leaving 12 bases not matched to a gene. CDR3 length equals 19 residues. Germline CDR1 is SGHAT and CDR2 is FQNNGV. The CDR3 region is CASSLGGLGLAGVYNEQFF. For the CDR3, the DNA is TGTGCCAGCAGCTTAGGGGGTTTAGGCCTAGCGGGGGTCTACAATGAGCAGTTCTTC.

The V gene is TRBV15, the J gene TRBJ2-7; the D is unclear. Trimming shortened V by 0 bases and J by 8 bases, and 8 bases separated the two germline ends. The CDR3 has 12 residues. CDR1 and CDR2 (germline): LNHNV, YYDKDF (reference sequence). Here the CDR3 DNA reads TGTGCCACCAGCAGAGATAGGGTCCAGCAGTACTTC. This codes for CATSRDRVQQYF.

This sequence joins TRBV4-1 and TRBJ2-1; D not resolved. Trimming left V 3 bases short and J 4 bases short, with 16 bases between. CDR1 MGHRA and CDR2 YSYEKL come from the germline V gene. This CDR3 spans 16 amino acids. In nucleotides, the CDR3 is TGCGCCAGCAGCCAGATAGGGCCCACCGGGTACAATGAGCAGTTCTTC. Amino acids: CASSQIGPTGYNEQFF.

This chain uses TRBV18 with TRBJ2-3; 10 nucleotides align to TRBD1. CDR3 length: 18 amino acids. V lost 3 bases, J lost 4 bases, and 13 bases stayed unmatched. CDR1 is KGHSH and CDR2 is LQKENI in the germline V gene. Here the CDR3 DNA reads TGTGCCAGCTCACCCCGACAGCACCGGACAGGGGGTGCAGATACGCAGTATTTT. It is translated as CASSPRQHRTGGADTQYF.

This chain connects TRBV6-6 to TRBJ1-5, with TRBD1 matching over 7 bases. Germline V gene lookup returns CDR1 MNHNY and CDR2 SVGAGI (reference sequence). This CDR3 contains 14 residues. V gave up 6 bases and J gave up 0 bases; unmatched junction bases: 2. The CDR3 nucleotides are TGTGCCAGCAGCCGGACAGGTAGCAATCAGCCCCAGCATTTT. Encoded protein: CASSRTGSNQPQHF.

The chain employs TRBV5-5 and TRBJ2-7; D is unresolved. V lost 3 bases, J lost 6 bases, and 13 bases lay in between. The CDR3 is made up of 13 amino acids. CDR1 is SGHKS, CDR2 YYEKEE, per germline (reference sequence). The CDR3 reads CASSYLTEGEQYF. In nucleotides, the CDR3 is TGTGCCAGCAGCTATTTAACGGAAGGCGAGCAGTACTTC.

Sample share makes this clone medium-sized (0.01 to 0.1%). This chain uses TRBV5-8 with TRBJ1-5; TRBD1 matches at 8 bases. V trimming: 10 bases; J trimming: 3 bases; junction bases outside the gene matches: 9. The CDR3 is made up of 14 amino acids. Germline lookup yields CDR1 SGHTS and CDR2 YDEGEE. The DNA for the CDR3 is TGTGCCGCAAAAGGACAGGGATACAATCAGCCCCAGCATTTT. Translated, it gives CAAKGQGYNQPQHF.

The chain employs TRBV7-3 and TRBJ2-1, with 11 bases lining up with TRBD2. Germline lookup yields CDR1 SGHTA and CDR2 FQGTGA. This CDR3 is built from 15 residues. V trimming: 5 bases; J trimming: 5 bases; junction bases outside the gene matches: 5. This CDR3 is CASSGGLAGDNEQFF. For the CDR3, the DNA is TGTGCCAGCAGCGGAGGACTAGCGGGCGACAATGAGCAGTTCTTC.

This clone was detected once. CDR3 sequence reads: CASSRGRIYGYTF. CDR3 coding DNA: TGTGCCAGCAGCCGGGGACGGATCTATGGCTACACCTTC. V gene TRBV27 combines with J gene TRBJ1-2; possibly TRBD1 for D (5 bases). Germline V gives CDR1 MNHEY, CDR2 SMNVEV (reference sequence). Trimming pared 6 bases from V and 4 bases from J, leaving 12 bases between. The CDR3 runs to 13 residues.

This clone was observed a few times. The chain joins TRBV7-6 to TRBJ1-1; D is perhaps TRBD1 (5 bases). Germline V gene lookup returns CDR1 SGHVS and CDR2 FNYEAQ. V shed 5 bases and J shed 7 bases, with 11 bases lying between them. The CDR3 loop spans 12 amino acids. The CDR3 here is CASSGWDREAFF. The CDR3 nucleotides read TGTGCCAGCAGCGGCTGGGACCGTGAAGCTTTCTTT.

This sequence joins TRBV4-1 and TRBJ2-7; a weak D match, TRBD1 (6 bases). V was cut by 3 bases and J by 4 bases, with 7 bases left in between. CDR1 and CDR2 (germline): MGHRA, YSYEKL. There are 12 residues in the CDR3. The CDR3 protein is CASSQDRYEQYF. The CDR3 nucleotides are TGCGCCAGCAGCCAGGACAGATACGAGCAGTACTTC.

This chain links TRBV7-2 with TRBJ2-7, with 11 bases matching TRBD2. The V and J ends lost 4 bases and 0 bases, in that order; junction bases with no gene match: 2. The CDR3 spans 15 residues. Per germline, CDR1 SGHTA and CDR2 FQGNSA. The CDR3 DNA reads as TGTGCCAGCAGCTACACTAGCGGGAGCTCCTACGAGCAGTACTTC. It translates to CASSYTSGSSYEQYF.

The chain recombines TRBV28 with TRBJ2-4; D may be TRBD2 (5 bases). CDR1 MDHEN and CDR2 SYDVKM come from the germline V gene. Deletions cut 5 bases from V and 9 bases from J, with 14 bases between. The CDR3 spans 13 residues. Here the CDR3 reads CASSPGVGSIQYF. In DNA form, the CDR3 reads TGTGCCAGCAGTCCCGGGGTGGGGAGCATTCAGTACTTC.

This clone was observed a few times. The rearrangement uses TRBV11-1 and TRBJ2-1; D is possibly TRBD1 (6 bases). The CDR3 extends over 19 amino acids. Germline CDR1 is SGHAT and CDR2 is FQDESV (reference sequence). V gave up 5 bases and J gave up 2 bases, with 25 bases separating them. CDR3 sequence: CASSQTTGWFGNAYNEQFF. CDR3 nucleotide sequence: TGTGCCAGCAGCCAAACGACAGGTTGGTTCGGTAACGCCTACAATGAGCAGTTCTTC. The full variable domain, its missing parts supplied by reference TRBV11-1 and TRBJ2-1, is EAEVAQSPRYKITEKSQAVAFWCDPISGHATLYWYRQILGQGPELLVQFQDESVVDDSQLPKDRFSAERLKGVDSTLKIQPAELGDSAMYLCASSQTTGWFGNAYNEQFFGPGTRLTVL.